The 30 T cell receptor beta chains given below trace back to one sample, sequenced in a study of blood T cell repertoires in COVID-19. Only in-frame clones appear in the TCRdb table, and some are missing; sequencing was by immunoSEQ multiplex PCR. The sample contains approximately 210,000 clones, around 86% of which appear only once. The sample was PBMCs or T cells enriched from blood (not recorded which). The receptors were gathered from a man in his thirties or forties in a cohort exposed to, infected with or recovered from COVID-19 (not recorded which).

The V and J genes are TRBV6-4 and TRBJ2-7, with 7 bases aligning to TRBD1. V shed 10 bases, J shed 0 bases, and the junction held 6 bases outside the gene matches. This CDR3 spans 13 amino acids. Germline CDR1 and CDR2: MRHNA and SNTAGT. The DNA of the CDR3 is TGTGCCATCCCTAGGGACAGCTCCTACGAGCAGTACTTC. Translating it yields CAIPRDSSYEQYF.

The V call is TRBV28, the J call TRBJ1-2; 9 nucleotides agree with TRBD1. This CDR3 is built from 15 residues. V was pared by 3 bases and J by 5 bases, with 7 bases of the junction left unmatched. The V gene's germline CDR1 is MDHEN and CDR2 SYDVKM. The CDR3 spells CASSLPLQGAYGYTF. CDR3 sequence (DNA): TGTGCCAGCAGTTTGCCCTTACAGGGGGCATATGGCTACACCTTC.

V and J are TRBV2 and TRBJ2-5, with D perhaps matching TRBD2 (5 bases). V was cut by 7 bases and J by 4 bases, with 13 bases left in between. CDR3 length: 13 amino acids. From germline, CDR1 is SNHLY and CDR2 FYNNEI. In DNA, the CDR3 is TGTGCCAGCACCGTCTATGGAGGAGAGACCCAGTACTTC. It is translated as CASTVYGGETQYF. Supplemented by reference TRBV2 and TRBJ2-5, the full variable domain reads EPEVTQTPSHQVTQMGQEVILRCVPISNHLYFYWYRQILGQKVEFLVSFYNNEISEKSEIFDDQFSVERPDGSNFTLKIRSTKLEDSAMYFCASTVYGGETQYFGPGTRLLVL.

The chain joins TRBV6-5 to TRBJ1-2; D unresolved. Between the trimmed V and J ends, which lost 4 bases and 8 bases, there was a span of 11 bases. The CDR3 covers 12 residues. The germline V gene encodes CDR1 MNHEY and CDR2 SVGAGI. The CDR3 DNA reads TGTGCCAGCAGTTCCTTTGGGAGCGGCTACACCTTC. The encoded protein is CASSSFGSGYTF.

This chain uses TRBV28 with TRBJ2-7, with D maybe TRBD1 (6 bases). Germline CDR1 reads MDHEN; CDR2 reads SYDVKM. V was pared by 1 base and J by 5 bases, with 6 bases between. The CDR3 has 12 residues. This chain's CDR3 is CASSLSGDEQYF. The CDR3 coding sequence is TGTGCCAGCAGTTTATCAGGGGACGAGCAGTACTTC.

The J gene is TRBJ2-3, the V gene TRBV3-1 (or the pseudogene TRBV3-2); D unclear. The CDR3 is 14 amino acids. Trimming removed 4 bases at V and 3 bases at J, with 11 bases between. Germline assignment: CDR1 LGHDT and CDR2 YNNKEL (reference sequence). This chain's CDR3 is CASSPNYRTDTQYF. In DNA, the CDR3 is TGTGCCAGCAGCCCTAACTACCGAACAGATACGCAGTATTTT.

V and J are TRBV19 and TRBJ1-2; D is ambiguous. From germline, CDR1 is LNHDA and CDR2 SQIVND (reference sequence). The CDR3 is 14 amino acids. Trimming took 3 bases from V and 7 from J, leaving 15 bases between them. The CDR3 reads CASSMGRQEGGYTF. CDR3 nucleotide sequence: TGTGCCAGTAGTATGGGGAGGCAGGAGGGTGGCTACACCTTC.

The CDR3 loop reads CASSLFHSQETQYF. The CDR3 nucleotides read TGTGCCAGCAGTTTGTTTCACAGTCAAGAGACCCAGTACTTC. V usage is TRBV27 and J usage is TRBJ2-5; D not certain. The germline V gene encodes CDR1 MNHEY and CDR2 SMNVEV (reference sequence). Trimming pared 3 bases from V and 2 bases from J, leaving 10 bases between. The CDR3 spans 14 residues.

The chain uses TRBV28 and TRBJ1-5; no reliable D call. Germline V gene lookup returns CDR1 MDHEN and CDR2 SYDVKM. CDR3 length: 15 amino acids. Trimming took off 3 bases at V and 7 bases at J, with 16 bases between the two ends. The CDR3 DNA reads TGTGCCAGCAGTTTTAGGACTGGGGTGTGGCAGCCCCAGCATTTT. Translation gives CASSFRTGVWQPQHF.

The chain has TRBV27 and TRBJ2-6; maybe TRBD1 (6 bases). CDR3 length: 16 amino acids. V was pared by 7 bases and J by 0 bases, with 13 bases between. From germline, CDR1 is MNHEY and CDR2 SMNVEV (reference sequence). CDR3 DNA: TGTGCCAGCAAGTTTGGGGGCAGCTCTGGGGCCAACGTCCTGACTTTC. This codes for CASKFGGSSGANVLTF.

This rearrangement joins TRBV5-1 to TRBJ1-2; 10 bases match TRBD1. V shed 4 bases and J 6 bases; nucleotides not matched to a gene: 9. Looked up from germline, CDR1 is SGHRS and CDR2 is YFSETQ. The CDR3 extends over 15 amino acids. The CDR3 protein is CASSNDRGRINGYTF. The CDR3 DNA reads TGCGCCAGCAGCAATGACAGGGGGCGGATTAATGGCTACACCTTC.

The rearrangement uses TRBV19 and TRBJ1-3, with TRBD1 matching 8 bases. The CDR3 is 16 amino acids. Germline CDR1 and CDR2: LNHDA and SQIVND (reference sequence). V trimming: 6 bases; J trimming: 3 bases; junction bases outside the gene matches: 10. In nucleotides, the CDR3 is TGTGCCAGTAGCCCGTGGAGACAGGGGAGTGGAAACACCATATATTTT. Translating it yields CASSPWRQGSGNTIYF.

The chain has TRBV7-2 and TRBJ2-5; D is uncertain. Trimming cost V 4 bases and J 1 base, with 16 bases left between them. The CDR3 contains 16 residues. The V gene's germline CDR1 is SGHTA and CDR2 FQGNSA. The CDR3 DNA is TGTGCCAGCAGCTCTTATGGGCCAGTATTCCAAGAGACCCAGTACTTC. This codes for CASSSYGPVFQETQYF. Complete variable domain (other parts from reference TRBV7-2 and TRBJ2-5): GAGVSQSPSNKVTEKGKDVELRCDPISGHTALYWYRQSLGQGLEFLIYFQGNSAPDKSGLPSDRFSAERTGGSVSTLTIQRTQQEDSAVYLCASSSYGPVFQETQYFGPGTRLLVL.

V gene TRBV7-8 combines with J gene TRBJ1-1, with 7 nucleotides matching TRBD1. This CDR3 is built from 15 residues. Germline V CDR1 and CDR2: SGHVS, FQNEAQ. Trimming removed 5 bases from V and 5 bases from J; junction bases left unmatched: 11. CDR3 residues: CASSPHHRGSTEAFF. For the CDR3, the DNA is TGTGCCAGCAGCCCCCACCACAGGGGAAGTACTGAAGCTTTCTTT.

The chain couples TRBV11-2 to TRBJ1-1; 8 bases align to TRBD1. Germline loops: CDR1 SGHAT, CDR2 FQNNGV. This CDR3 has 15 amino acids. V was clipped by 5 bases and J by 3 bases; unmatched bases: 8. The CDR3 sequence: CASSRDRTTYTEAFF. The CDR3 DNA is TGTGCCAGCAGCCGGGACAGGACAACGTACACTGAAGCTTTCTTT.

This chain joins TRBV19 and TRBJ2-1; TRBD1 agrees at 9 bases. Per the germline V gene, CDR1 is LNHDA and CDR2 is SQIVND (reference sequence). This CDR3 contains 16 residues. The V segment lost 3 bases and the J segment 5 bases; nucleotides outside the gene matches: 8. The chain's CDR3 is CASSIDRGFWDNEQFF. Here the CDR3 DNA reads TGTGCCAGTAGTATTGACAGGGGGTTCTGGGACAATGAGCAGTTCTTC.

The chain joins TRBV5-1 to TRBJ1-2; D possibly corresponds to TRBD1 (5 bases). The germline CDR1 and CDR2 sequences are SGHRS and YFSETQ. The CDR3 runs 13 residues. Trimming pared 4 bases from V and 0 bases from J, leaving 7 bases between. In DNA form, the CDR3 reads TGCGCCAGCAGCCAGGGAACTAACTATGGCTACACCTTC. Its protein is CASSQGTNYGYTF. The full variable domain, its missing parts supplied by reference TRBV5-1 and TRBJ1-2, is KAGVTQTPRYLIKTRGQQVTLSCSPISGHRSVSWYQQTPGQGLQFLFEYFSETQRNKGNFPGRFSGRQFSNSRSEMNVSTLELGDSALYLCASSQGTNYGYTFGSGTRLTVV.

This clone was seen a single time. This chain uses TRBV6-2 or TRBV6-3 with TRBJ2-3; 7 bases line up with TRBD2. Losses at the gene ends were 5 bases for V and 9 bases for J; bases not matched to a gene: 17. Looked up from germline, CDR1 is MNHEY and CDR2 is SVGEGT. CDR3 length equals 16 residues. The CDR3 DNA is TGTGCCAGCAGTGACCTACTGAGACAGCTAGCGGACACGCAGTATTTT. Protein sequence: CASSDLLRQLADTQYF.

V usage is TRBV28 and J usage is TRBJ1-1, with TRBD1 identical over 9 bases. From germline, CDR1 is MDHEN and CDR2 SYDVKM. The CDR3 extends over 15 amino acids. V dropped 5 bases and J dropped 6; count of bases not matched to a gene: 10. In DNA form, the CDR3 reads TGTGCCAGCAGTCCCTCCGACAGGGGGTACGCTGAAGCTTTCTTT. It is translated as CASSPSDRGYAEAFF.

This chain connects TRBV3-1 (or the pseudogene TRBV3-2) to TRBJ2-1; TRBD2 matches at 7 bases. The V and J ends lost 1 base and 1 base, in that order; junction bases with no gene match: 16. Germline CDR1 and CDR2: LGHDT and YNNKEL (reference sequence). There are 20 residues in the CDR3. This CDR3 is CASSQVWGGSVSSSYNEQFF. The CDR3 nucleotides read TGTGCCAGCAGCCAAGTCTGGGGCGGGAGCGTATCTTCTTCCTACAATGAGCAGTTCTTC.

The chain joins TRBV27 to TRBJ2-1, with 7 bases that match TRBD1. Germline values: CDR1 MNHEY, CDR2 SMNVEV (reference sequence). J gave up 7 bases and V 5 bases, and 5 bases lay outside the gene matches. This CDR3 region has 13 residues. This CDR3 is CASSKQGWNEQFF. CDR3 DNA sequence: TGTGCCAGCAGTAAACAGGGGTGGAATGAGCAGTTCTTC.

This clone is a singleton in its sample. This sequence joins TRBV4-2 and TRBJ2-1; 9 bases match TRBD1. Germline assignment: CDR1 LGHNA and CDR2 YNFKEQ. The CDR3 extends over 16 amino acids. V shed 5 bases, J shed 8 bases, and the junction held 13 bases outside the gene matches. CDR3 coding DNA: TGTGCCAGCAGCAATACCGGGACAGGGATTTTCTATGAGCAGTTCTTC. Translated: CASSNTGTGIFYEQFF.

V gene TRBV3-1 (or the pseudogene TRBV3-2) combines with J gene TRBJ2-7, with D unresolved. The CDR3 loop spans 14 amino acids. Germline assignment: CDR1 LGHDT and CDR2 YNNKEL (reference sequence). The V gene lost 0 bases and the J gene lost 4 bases, with 10 bases spanning the gap. The CDR3, as DNA: TGTGCCAGCAGCCAAGATTCGGCGGCTTACGAGCAGTACTTC. Protein product: CASSQDSAAYEQYF.

The chain joins TRBV16 to TRBJ1-1; TRBD1 is a possible D gene (5 bases). V dropped 2 bases and J dropped 5 bases, with 6 bases sitting between them. In germline, CDR1 is KGHSY, CDR2 FQNENV. The length of the CDR3 is 12 residues. The CDR3 spells CASSQAGTEAFF. Here the CDR3 DNA reads TGTGCCAGCAGCCAAGCAGGGACTGAAGCTTTCTTT. Complete variable domain (other parts from reference TRBV16 and TRBJ1-1): GEEVAQTPKHLVRGEGQKAKLYCAPIKGHSYVFWYQQVLKNEFKFLISFQNENVFDETGMPKERFSAKCLPNSPCSLEIQATKLEDSAVYFCASSQAGTEAFFGQGTRLTVV.

The V and J genes are TRBV5-1 and TRBJ2-7; 10 positions match TRBD1. This CDR3 has 14 residues. With V trimmed by 5 bases and J by 7 bases, 9 bases remained unmatched. Germline CDR1 reads SGHRS; CDR2 reads YFSETQ. CDR3 nucleotides: TGCGCCAGCAGTACCGGACAGGGGGGACAGGAGCAGTACTTC. Translation: CASSTGQGGQEQYF.

This rearrangement joins TRBV27 to TRBJ2-2; a possible D gene is TRBD1 (6 bases). CDR1 MNHEY and CDR2 SMNVEV come from the germline V gene (reference sequence). The V and J ends lost 8 bases and 0 bases respectively, with 16 bases between them. The CDR3 consists of 16 residues. As DNA, the CDR3 is TGTGCCAGCCGCCGCTCTACAGGGTCGAACACCGGGGAGCTGTTTTTT. Translating it yields CASRRSTGSNTGELFF.

The chain joins TRBV28 to TRBJ2-1; D not certain. Germline CDR1 reads MDHEN; CDR2 reads SYDVKM. Trimming removed 4 bases at V and 8 bases at J, with 15 bases between. The CDR3 totals 14 residues. CDR3 DNA: TGTGCCAGCAGTTCCCCCTCGTCGGAGCATGAGCAGTTCTTC. This encodes CASSSPSSEHEQFF.

The chain is built from TRBV7-6 and TRBJ2-7; D is undetermined. Germline V gene data show CDR1 as SGHVS and CDR2 as FNYEAQ. Trimming stripped 4 bases from V and 1 base from J, with 8 bases between. The CDR3 is 13 amino acids. CDR3 DNA sequence: TGTGCCAGCAGCTCGTATGAGTCCTACGAGCAGTACTTC. Translated: CASSSYESYEQYF.

The genes are TRBV27 and TRBJ2-1, with 8 bases that match TRBD2. Germline CDR1 and CDR2: MNHEY and SMNVEV (reference sequence). This CDR3 region has 17 residues. Trimming cost V 2 bases and J 0 bases; bases outside gene matches: 6. The CDR3 DNA sequence: TGTGCCAGCAGTTTAAGCGGGAGCGCTATCTCCTACAATGAGCAGTTCTTC. Translated, it gives CASSLSGSAISYNEQFF.

This chain links TRBV24-1 with TRBJ2-7; 9 nucleotides align to TRBD2. Trimming at V came to 5 bases and at J to 7 bases, leaving 5 bases not matched to a gene. Germline V gives CDR1 KGHDR, CDR2 SFDVKD. The CDR3 extends over 13 amino acids. CDR3 coding DNA: TGTGCCACCAGTGGCGGGAGGGCCAAAGAGCAGTACTTC. This translates into CATSGGRAKEQYF.